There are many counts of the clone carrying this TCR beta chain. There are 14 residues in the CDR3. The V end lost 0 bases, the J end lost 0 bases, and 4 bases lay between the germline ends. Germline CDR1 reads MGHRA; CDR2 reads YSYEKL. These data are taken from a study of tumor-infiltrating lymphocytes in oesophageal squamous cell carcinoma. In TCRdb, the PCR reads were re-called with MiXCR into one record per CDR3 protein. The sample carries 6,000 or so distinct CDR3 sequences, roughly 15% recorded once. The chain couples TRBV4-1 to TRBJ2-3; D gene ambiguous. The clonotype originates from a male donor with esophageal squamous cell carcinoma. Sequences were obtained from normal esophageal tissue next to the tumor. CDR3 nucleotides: TGCGCCAGCAGCCAAGACCCTAGCACAGATACGCAGTATTTT. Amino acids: CASSQDPSTDTQYF.